This T cell receptor (beta chain) was captured by sequencing in a study of shared clonotypes between healthy human individuals. Study overall: Per donor, CD8 memory used one plate, CD8 naive used two, CD4 memory used three and CD4 naive used three.

General study findings and limits: Across subsets, estimated richness was generally greater for naive than for memory populations. It was the non-shared clonotypes that had lower generation probabilities than clonotypes shared by all four donors.

For this clone: Its specificity is not known.

The genomic DNA of each subset was split evenly across several immunoSEQ plates. Assay: immunoSEQ multiplex PCR; the TCRdb copy retains only in-frame clones and omits some. This table has 2.3 million or so clones, 90% to 95% appearing once. The CDR3 totals 15 residues. V lost 0 bases and J 6 bases, leaving 15 bases between the germline ends. CDR1 is LNHNV, CDR2 YYDKDF, per germline (reference sequence). Material: naive CD4+ T cells from PBMCs. Subset in this sample: CD45RA+ positively selected. The sequence was collected from a young man in good health. Some clones in this sample may be carry-over from other donors' samples. The chain couples TRBV15 to TRBJ2-7, with D tentatively TRBD1 or TRBD2 (5 bases each). In nucleotides, the CDR3 is TGTGCCACCAGCAGAGATTTGTCCGTCGGGGCCGAGCAGTACTTC. Translating gives CATSRDLSVGAEQYF.